The TCR beta chain under discussion was sequenced for a study of identifying expanded T cells in peripheral blood. Looked up from germline, CDR1 is LGHNA and CDR2 is YSLEER. The trim removed 0 bases at V and 3 bases at J, leaving 5 bases unmatched. The CDR3 runs 15 residues. Healthy donors had no documented immune events, such as infections, while sampled. Assay: immunoSEQ multiplex PCR; the TCRdb copy retains only in-frame clones and omits some. The table has 70,000 to 95,000 clones, roughly 90% seen once; the top ten hold around 3.8%. The V gene is TRBV4-3, the J gene TRBJ2-7; 7 nucleotides align to TRBD1. Sequenced material: blood. This receptor was identified in a person aged 18 to 75 in good health. This CDR3 reads CASSQDPRGRYEQYF. CDR3 nucleotides: TGCGCCAGCAGCCAAGATCCTAGGGGGCGCTACGAGCAGTACTTC.